This T cell receptor (beta chain) derives from a study of cytomegalovirus exposure and HLA in healthy donors. Study overall: HLA-typed donors contributed some 85 million unique TCRs, which were held in an early data release.

Vbeta (60) and Jbeta (13) primers were used in the PCR. As handled by the study authors: Some 11 million of the approximately 80 million unique TCR beta chains counted in a later analysis were shared. This table comes from immunoSEQ multiplex PCR, and its TCRdb copy is limited to in-frame clones, with some not included. V and J calls and clone size come straight from that table; D and trimming were deduced from the DNA. The sample shows some 130,000 clones, less than 80% of them seen only once. CDR3 length equals 12 residues. V was pared by 3 bases and J by 8 bases, with 10 bases between. CDR1 and CDR2 from the germline V gene are MDHEN and SYDVKM. Each donor was healthy, and each was a bone marrow donor. Study observations and caveats: What TCR beta sequences reportedly achieved was accurate prediction of HLA-A and HLA-B alleles in most subjects.

In regard to this clone: Its antigen is unidentified.

This receptor was identified in a man aged 45 to 65 in good health and CMV-seropositive. The sequenced sample consisted of PBMCs. The rearrangement uses TRBV28 and TRBJ1-2; D gene unclear. The CDR3 sequence: CASSFNERGYTF. The CDR3 coding sequence is TGTGCCAGCAGTTTCAACGAGCGGGGCTACACCTTC.